This section outlines one T cell receptor (beta chain) sequence together with its context. Its target is unknown. Germline assignment: CDR1 SGHDN and CDR2 FVKESK. Between the trimmed V and J ends, which lost 1 base and 2 bases, there was a span of 3 bases. The CDR3 loop spans 13 amino acids. The data belong to a study of T cell responses to AZD1222 COVID-19 vaccine. Profiled with immunoSEQ multiplex PCR; TCRdb holds only in-frame clones, not every one. In the table there are around 160,000 clones, approximately 78% of which are singletons. Broader study findings: It was only a handful of AZD1222 recipients who were seropositive at baseline. Across spike, vaccine-associated CD4 TCRs were found, dominant at 160-218 and 743-854. Spike-specific TCR breadth and depth both grew after two AZD1222 doses.

The sequences come from peripheral blood, collected on day 0 of MenACWY control vaccination. The chain links TRBV14 to TRBJ1-3; no firm D call. The receptor was isolated from an adult in good health. Written as DNA, the CDR3 is TGTGCCAGCAGCCAAGGTCCTGGAAACACCATATATTTT. Translating it yields CASSQGPGNTIYF. Supplemented by reference TRBV14 and TRBJ1-3, the full variable domain reads EAGVTQFPSHSVIEKGQTVTLRCDPISGHDNLYWYRRVMGKEIKFLLHFVKESKQDESGMPNNRFLAERTGGTYSTLKVQPAELEDSGVYFCASSQGPGNTIYFGEGSWLTVV.